This T cell receptor (beta chain) came from a study of somatic mutations in cytotoxic T cells in rheumatoid arthritis. Background on the study: Using a FACSAria II or Sony SH800, a portion of the V beta antibody-stained T-cell populations were flow-sorted at nearly 100% purity, and among those populations were V beta1+ cells that were then sequenced for TCRB.

This clone was picked up one time. Its antigen is as yet unknown. Method: immunoSEQ multiplex PCR; TCRdb's copy keeps in-frame clones and lacks some. The top ten clones hold less than 25% of a sample with some 20,000 clones, less than 75% of them seen once. Germline loops: CDR1 SSHAT, CDR2 FNYEAQ (reference sequence). CDR3 length equals 17 residues. V shed 5 bases and J 4 bases; nucleotides not matched to a gene: 10. Findings and caveats of the study: The CD8+ clonality of rheumatoid arthritis patients increased with age, whereas that of healthy controls did not. TRBV07 showed slight underrepresentation in rheumatoid arthritis patients, unadjusted for multiple comparisons. Age-matched healthy controls and rheumatoid arthritis patients had CD8+ T-cell clonality that did not differ significantly.

Sequences were obtained from CD8+ T cells sorted from blood. The rearrangement links TRBV7-7 to TRBJ2-1; TRBD2 aligns across 11 bases. The receptor was isolated from an older woman in good health. The CDR3 DNA sequence: TGTGCCAGCAGCCTATACCCCGGGACTAGCGGATACAATGAGCAGTTCTTC. It yields the protein CASSLYPGTSGYNEQFF. Full variable domain (outside the CDR3, taken from reference TRBV7-7 and TRBJ2-1): GAGVSQSPRYKVTKRGQDVTLRCDPISSHATLYWYQQALGQGPEFLTYFNYEAQPDKSGLPSDRFSAERPEGSISTLTIQRTEQRDSAMYRCASSLYPGTSGYNEQFFGPGTRLTVL.